The 26 T cell receptor beta chains listed next were all sequenced from one sample in a study of vaccination and CD4 T cells after COVID-19. The Oncomine TCR Beta short-read assay sequenced DNA from cultured CD4+ T cells. TCRdb processed the PCR reads anew with MiXCR; each CDR3 protein has one entry. The table records more than 20,000 distinct CDR3 sequences, less than 35% of them present only once. The time point was: late sampling 161 to 241 days after vaccination in a few convalescent patients. Indicated treatment: roughly nine-day PBMC culture with coronavirus spike peptide pools or control peptides (ViraFEST assay). Which antigens these TCRs recognize remains unknown. The sequences come from CD4+ T cells from blood, cultured in vitro, collected about 7 months after SARS-CoV-2 vaccination. The receptor set was obtained from a human donor who had recovered from COVID-19.

This chain uses TRBV2 with TRBJ2-3; no clear D. The CDR3 spans 12 residues. Trimming left V 3 bases short and J 3 bases short, with 4 bases between. Germline values: CDR1 SNHLY, CDR2 FYNNEI. The CDR3 protein is CASSEWTDTQYF. The CDR3 nucleotides read TGTGCCAGCAGTGAGTGGACAGATACGCAGTATTTT.

This clonotype turned up a few times. The CDR3 DNA reads as TGTGCCAGCGGCAGGGTAGATTCTGAAGCTTTCTTT. Translating gives CASGRVDSEAFF. The chain recombines TRBV6-1 with TRBJ1-1; possibly TRBD1 for D (5 bases). The CDR3 length is 12 residues. V shed 8 bases and J shed 6 bases, with 13 bases lying between them. In germline, CDR1 is MNHNS, CDR2 SASEGT.

The V gene is TRBV10-3, the J gene TRBJ2-7; D gene unclear. The V gene's germline CDR1 is ENHRY and CDR2 SYGVKD. V gave up 1 base and J gave up 8 bases, with 9 bases separating them. The CDR3 contains 12 residues. CDR3: CAISEFLDQQYF. Written as DNA, the CDR3 is TGTGCCATCAGTGAGTTCTTGGACCAGCAGTACTTC.

V gene TRBV2 combines with J gene TRBJ1-2; D not resolved. Trimming took 6 bases from V and 7 from J, leaving 12 bases between them. This CDR3 contains 12 residues. Germline-derived CDR1 and CDR2 are SNHLY and FYNNEI. The CDR3 here is CASSGSGTGYTF. CDR3 nucleotide sequence: TGTGCCAGCAGCGGGTCGGGTACTGGCTACACCTTC.

The chain links TRBV9 to TRBJ1-2; 9 bases line up with TRBD1. Germline-derived CDR1 and CDR2 are SGDLS and YYNGEE. The CDR3 consists of 16 residues. The trim removed 3 bases at V and 7 bases at J, leaving 13 bases unmatched. For the CDR3, the DNA is TGTGCCAGCAGCGAAACAATGGACAGGGGATTGTCTGGCTACACCTTC. Its translation: CASSETMDRGLSGYTF.

CDR3 in DNA: TGTGCCAGCAGTTACGACCAAGAGACCCAGTACTTC. This codes for CASSYDQETQYF. The V call is TRBV6-5, the J call TRBJ2-5; D is uncertain. The V end was cut by 2 bases, the J end by 0 bases, with 1 base between. The CDR3 has 12 amino acids. The germline V gene encodes CDR1 MNHEY and CDR2 SVGAGI.

V is TRBV5-1 and J is TRBJ2-5; TRBD2 agrees at 8 bases. This CDR3 region has 17 residues. Looked up from germline, CDR1 is SGHRS and CDR2 is YFSETQ. J gave up 1 base and V 3 bases, and 11 bases lay outside the gene matches. As DNA, the CDR3 is TGCGCCAGCAGCTGGGGGGTAGCGGGATCCATCCAAGAGACCCAGTACTTC. Protein sequence: CASSWGVAGSIQETQYF.

The chain couples TRBV2 to TRBJ2-3; possible D gene TRBD2, 6 bases. V lost 3 bases to trimming and J lost 4 bases, with 11 bases between them. CDR3 length: 14 residues. Germline CDR1 reads SNHLY; CDR2 reads FYNNEI. The CDR3 loop is CASSETTGADTQYF. The CDR3 nucleotides are TGTGCCAGCAGTGAGACAACGGGGGCAGATACGCAGTATTTT.

CDR3 sequence: CASSLPGLAGGLRHEQYF. The CDR3 DNA follows: TGTGCCAGCAGTCTCCCGGGACTAGCGGGGGGGCTAAGGCACGAGCAGTACTTC. J is TRBJ2-7 and V is TRBV11-2, with 16 bases identical to TRBD2. The germline CDR1 and CDR2 sequences are SGHAT and FQNNGV. The CDR3 runs 18 residues. Trimming took 6 bases from V and 5 from J; bases not matched to a gene: 13.

This clonotype was picked up a small number of times. The chain carries TRBV27 and TRBJ2-2, with 7 bases identical to TRBD2. There are 16 residues in the CDR3. Germline V gene data show CDR1 as MNHEY and CDR2 as SMNVEV (reference sequence). With 2 bases clipped from V and 5 bases from J, the junction kept 8 bases outside the gene matches. CDR3 protein: CASSLRSREGTGELFF. In DNA, the CDR3 is TGTGCCAGCAGTTTACGTAGCAGGGAGGGTACCGGGGAGCTGTTTTTT.

This chain connects TRBV19 to TRBJ2-1; 8 nucleotides agree with TRBD2. After removal of 3 bases from V and 2 bases from J, the junction contained 3 bases not matched to a gene. In germline, CDR1 is LNHDA, CDR2 SQIVND (reference sequence). The length of the CDR3 is 15 residues. The DNA of the CDR3 is TGTGCCAGTAGTATCGGCGGGGGGACCTACAATGAGCAGTTCTTC. This sequence encodes CASSIGGGTYNEQFF. Based on the CDR3 plus reference TRBV19 and TRBJ2-1, the full variable domain is DGGITQSPKYLFRKEGQNVTLSCEQNLNHDAMYWYRQDPGQGLRLIYYSQIVNDFQKGDIAEGYSVSREKKESFPLTVTSAQKNPTAFYLCASSIGGGTYNEQFFGPGTRLTVL.

The chain joins TRBV6-1 to TRBJ2-1; TRBD2 agrees at 13 bases. V dropped 6 bases and J dropped 9; count of bases not matched to a gene: 8. The CDR3 extends over 15 amino acids. CDR1 and CDR2 (germline): MNHNS, SASEGT. The CDR3 DNA follows: TGTGCCAGCAGAACTAGCGGGAGGGGATCAGGTGAGCAGTTCTTC. Translated, it gives CASRTSGRGSGEQFF.

The chain links TRBV12-3 or TRBV12-4 to TRBJ2-1; D is possibly TRBD1 or TRBD2 (5 bases each). V lost 2 bases and J lost 6, with 17 bases in between. The CDR3 consists of 16 residues. CDR3 in DNA: TGTGCCAGCAGTTTAACTGGGGGAGTATTGTCCAATGAGCAGTTCTTC. Protein: CASSLTGGVLSNEQFF.

The J gene is TRBJ1-2, the V gene TRBV28; D gene ambiguous. Trimming took 5 bases from V and 5 from J, leaving 9 bases between them. CDR1 is MDHEN, CDR2 SYDVKM, per germline. This CDR3 region has 12 residues. The CDR3 reads CASSDTRYGYTF. The CDR3 DNA reads as TGTGCCAGCAGTGACACAAGATATGGCTACACCTTC.

In its sample, this clonotype was seen a few times. This sequence joins TRBV19 and TRBJ2-7; D remains unclear. The germline CDR1 and CDR2 sequences are LNHDA and SQIVND (reference sequence). The CDR3 length is 13 residues. V gave up 2 bases and J gave up 5 bases, with 10 bases separating them. DNA of the CDR3: TGTGCCAGTAGTATAACCCGTTGGGACGAGCAGTACTTC. Protein sequence: CASSITRWDEQYF.

The gene calls are TRBV6-1 and TRBJ2-7; a possible D gene is TRBD1 (5 bases). The V and J ends lost 2 bases and 3 bases respectively, with 14 bases between them. The CDR3 contains 15 residues. The V gene's germline CDR1 is MNHNS and CDR2 SASEGT. CDR3 sequence: CASSERGSRFYEQYF. The DNA for the CDR3 is TGTGCCAGCAGTGAAAGGGGATCGCGATTCTACGAGCAGTACTTC.

This chain links TRBV2 with TRBJ2-5; D possibly corresponds to TRBD1 (6 bases). The CDR3 totals 14 residues. Trimming removed 5 bases at V and 1 base at J, with 11 bases between. The germline V gene encodes CDR1 SNHLY and CDR2 FYNNEI. The CDR3 here is CASSLWTAQETQYF. CDR3 DNA: TGTGCCAGCAGTCTGTGGACAGCCCAAGAGACCCAGTACTTC.

By proportion, this clonotype is medium-sized. The chain is built from TRBV27 and TRBJ2-5; maybe TRBD1 (5 bases). The CDR3 extends over 14 amino acids. Germline loops: CDR1 MNHEY, CDR2 SMNVEV (reference sequence). V was shortened by 5 bases and J by 5 bases, with 15 bases between the two germline ends. CDR3: CASSQRSGPETQYF. CDR3 coding DNA: TGTGCCAGCAGTCAACGCTCAGGGCCGGAGACCCAGTACTTC.

The CDR3 is CASSGGSTDTQYF. The CDR3 DNA follows: TGTGCCAGCTCCGGCGGGAGCACAGATACGCAGTATTTT. This sequence joins TRBV2 and TRBJ2-3, with D perhaps TRBD2 (5 bases). CDR3 length: 13 residues. The V gene lost 8 bases and the J gene lost 0 bases, with 9 bases spanning the gap. The germline gives CDR1 SNHLY, CDR2 FYNNEI.

Only a few counts were recorded for this clonotype. The chain is built from TRBV7-6 and TRBJ2-5; D is uncertain. Germline V lookup: CDR1 SGHVS, CDR2 FNYEAQ. This CDR3 comprises 15 residues. V was pared by 5 bases and J by 6 bases, with 19 bases between. CDR3 DNA sequence: TGTGCCAGCAGCCCAATTTTCGTGGCGATGAAGACCCAGTACTTC. It is translated as CASSPIFVAMKTQYF.

The V gene is TRBV12-3 or TRBV12-4, the J gene TRBJ2-3; no clear D gene. The V gene lost 6 bases and the J gene lost 5 bases, with 9 bases spanning the gap. The CDR3 length is 12 residues. The CDR3 spells CASSPAQDTQYF. As DNA, the CDR3 is TGTGCCAGCAGCCCTGCACAAGATACGCAGTATTTT.

The chain recombines TRBV2 with TRBJ1-6; 12 positions match TRBD1. The CDR3 is made up of 15 amino acids. Germline values: CDR1 SNHLY, CDR2 FYNNEI. V lost 6 bases, J lost 9 bases, and 6 bases stayed unmatched. The CDR3 DNA sequence: TGTGCCAGCAGGGGGGACAGGGGGCCAGGTTCACCCCTCCACTTT. This codes for CASRGDRGPGSPLHF.

The chain uses TRBV7-2 and TRBJ2-1; D is undetermined. The germline CDR1 and CDR2 sequences are SGHTA and FQGNSA. This CDR3 region has 11 residues. The ends were cut back, 5 bases at V and 7 bases at J, with 6 bases in the middle. CDR3 DNA sequence: TGTGCCAGCAGCCTAATGAATGAGCAGTTCTTC. As protein: CASSLMNEQFF.

This rearrangement joins TRBV5-4 to TRBJ1-2; TRBD1 might be the D (6 bases). Germline V gene data show CDR1 as SGHNT and CDR2 as YYREEE (reference sequence). There are 14 residues in the CDR3. Trimming removed 4 bases from V and 1 base from J, with 11 bases in between. In nucleotides, the CDR3 is TGTGCCAGCAGCCCATGGACAGATAACTATGGCTACACCTTC. It encodes CASSPWTDNYGYTF.

This clonotype was found a few times. The rearrangement joins TRBV15 to TRBJ2-3; D gene ambiguous. This CDR3 is built from 15 residues. Deletions cut 1 base from V and 5 bases from J, with 13 bases between. Germline V CDR1 and CDR2: LNHNV, YYDKDF (reference sequence). The CDR3 DNA reads TGTGCCACCAGCAGAGGGGGTATTGGCCTAGATACGCAGTATTTT. Encoded protein: CATSRGGIGLDTQYF. Full variable domain (rest looked up from reference TRBV15 and TRBJ2-3): DAMVIQNPRYQVTQFGKPVTLSCSQTLNHNVMYWYQQKSSQAPKLLFHYYDKDFNNEADTPDNFQSRRPNTSFCFLDIRSPGLGDTAMYLCATSRGGIGLDTQYFGPGTRLTVL.

By sample share, this clonotype is medium-sized. V gene TRBV20-1 combines with J gene TRBJ2-5; 7 bases line up with TRBD1. The CDR3 extends over 13 amino acids. The V segment lost 3 bases and the J segment 2 bases; nucleotides outside the gene matches: 3. Germline assignment: CDR1 DFQATT and CDR2 SNEGSKA (reference sequence). The CDR3 nucleotides are TGCAGTGCTAGTGGACAGGTTCAAGAGACCCAGTACTTC. It codes for CSASGQVQETQYF.